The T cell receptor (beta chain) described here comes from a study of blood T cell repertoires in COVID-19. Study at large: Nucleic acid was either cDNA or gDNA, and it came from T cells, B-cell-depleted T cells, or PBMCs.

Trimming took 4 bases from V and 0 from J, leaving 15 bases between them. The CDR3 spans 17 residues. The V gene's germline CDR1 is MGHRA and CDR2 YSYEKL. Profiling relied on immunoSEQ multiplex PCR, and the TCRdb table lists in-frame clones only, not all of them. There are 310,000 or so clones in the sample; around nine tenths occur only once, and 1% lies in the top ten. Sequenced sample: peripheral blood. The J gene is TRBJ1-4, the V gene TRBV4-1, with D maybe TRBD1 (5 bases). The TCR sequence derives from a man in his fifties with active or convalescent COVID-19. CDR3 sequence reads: CASSRAGLVTTNEKLFF. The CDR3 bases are TGCGCCAGCAGCCGGGCAGGGCTCGTCACAACTAATGAAAAACTGTTTTTT.